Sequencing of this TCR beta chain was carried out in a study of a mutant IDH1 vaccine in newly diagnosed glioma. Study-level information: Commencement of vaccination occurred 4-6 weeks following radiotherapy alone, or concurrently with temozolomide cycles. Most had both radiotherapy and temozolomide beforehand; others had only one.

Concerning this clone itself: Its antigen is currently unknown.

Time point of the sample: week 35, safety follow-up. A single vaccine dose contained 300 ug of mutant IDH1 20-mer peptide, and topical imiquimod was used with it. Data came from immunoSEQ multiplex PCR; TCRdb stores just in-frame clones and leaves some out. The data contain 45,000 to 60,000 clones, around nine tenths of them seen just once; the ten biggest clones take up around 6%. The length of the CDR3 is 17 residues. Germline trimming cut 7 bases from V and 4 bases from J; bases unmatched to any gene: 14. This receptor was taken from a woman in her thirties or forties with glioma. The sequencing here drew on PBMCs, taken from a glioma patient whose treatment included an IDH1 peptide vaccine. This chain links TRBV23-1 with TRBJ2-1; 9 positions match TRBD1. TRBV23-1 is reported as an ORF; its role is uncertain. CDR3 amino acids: CASTPPGGTGSYNEQFF. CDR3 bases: TGCGCCAGCACACCCCCCGGGGGGACAGGGTCATACAATGAGCAGTTCTTC.